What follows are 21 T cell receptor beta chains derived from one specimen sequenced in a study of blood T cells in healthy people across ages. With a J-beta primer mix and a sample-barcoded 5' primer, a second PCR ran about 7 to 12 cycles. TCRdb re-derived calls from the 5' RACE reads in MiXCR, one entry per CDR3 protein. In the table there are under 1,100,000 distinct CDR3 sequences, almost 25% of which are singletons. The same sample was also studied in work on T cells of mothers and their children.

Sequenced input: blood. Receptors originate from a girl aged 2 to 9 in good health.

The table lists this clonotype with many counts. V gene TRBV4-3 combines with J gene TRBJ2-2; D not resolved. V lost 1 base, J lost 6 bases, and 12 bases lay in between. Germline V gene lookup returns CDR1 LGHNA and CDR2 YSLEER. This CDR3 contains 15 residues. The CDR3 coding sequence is TGCGCCAGCAGCCAAGGGGAAAGAGTCTCCGGGGAGCTGTTTTTT. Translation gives CASSQGERVSGELFF.

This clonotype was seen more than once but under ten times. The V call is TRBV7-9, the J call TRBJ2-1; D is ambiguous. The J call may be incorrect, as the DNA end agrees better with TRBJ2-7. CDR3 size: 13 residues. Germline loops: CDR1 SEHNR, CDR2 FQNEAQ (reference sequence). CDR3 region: CASSALERYEQYF. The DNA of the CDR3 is TGTGCCAGCAGCGCGTTAGAAAGGTACGAGCAGTACTTC.

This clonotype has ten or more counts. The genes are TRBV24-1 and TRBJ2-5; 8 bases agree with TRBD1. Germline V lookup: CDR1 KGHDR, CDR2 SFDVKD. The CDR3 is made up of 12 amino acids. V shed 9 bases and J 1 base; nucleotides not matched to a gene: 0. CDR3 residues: CATGQGQETQYF. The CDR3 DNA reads TGTGCCACCGGACAGGGCCAAGAGACCCAGTACTTC.

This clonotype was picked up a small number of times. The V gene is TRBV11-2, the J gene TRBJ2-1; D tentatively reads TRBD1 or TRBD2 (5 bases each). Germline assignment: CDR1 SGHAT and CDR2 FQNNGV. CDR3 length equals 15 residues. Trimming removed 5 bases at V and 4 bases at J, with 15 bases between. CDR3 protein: CASSPRDGAYNEQFF. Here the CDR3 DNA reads TGTGCCAGCAGCCCTAGGGACGGGGCATACAATGAGCAGTTCTTC.

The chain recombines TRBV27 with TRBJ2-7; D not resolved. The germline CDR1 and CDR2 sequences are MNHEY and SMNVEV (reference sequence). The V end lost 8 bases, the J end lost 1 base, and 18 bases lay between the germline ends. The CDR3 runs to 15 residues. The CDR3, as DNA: TGTGCCAGCGCCGAAGGCGACATACGATCCTACGAGCAGTACTTC. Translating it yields CASAEGDIRSYEQYF.

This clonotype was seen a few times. The CDR3 DNA is TGTGCCAGCAGCTCCCCTCGGGTGGGCAATGAGCAGTTCTTC. This gives the protein CASSSPRVGNEQFF. The chain couples TRBV11-2 to TRBJ2-5; no clear D. The DNA end is more similar to TRBJ2-1, so the J call may be wrong. This CDR3 spans 14 amino acids. Germline loops: CDR1 SGHAT, CDR2 FQNNGV.

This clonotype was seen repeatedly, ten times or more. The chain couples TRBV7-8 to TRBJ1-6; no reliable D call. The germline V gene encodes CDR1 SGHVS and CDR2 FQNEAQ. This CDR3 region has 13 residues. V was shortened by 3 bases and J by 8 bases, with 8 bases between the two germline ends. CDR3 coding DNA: TGTGCCAGCAGCTTGGGCGGGGATTCACCCCTCCACTTT. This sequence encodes CASSLGGDSPLHF.

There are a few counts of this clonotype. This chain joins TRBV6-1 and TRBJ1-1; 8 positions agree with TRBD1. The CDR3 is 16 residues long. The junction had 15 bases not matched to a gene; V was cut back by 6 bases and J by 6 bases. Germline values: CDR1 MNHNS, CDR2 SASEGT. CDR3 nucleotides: TGTGCCAGCAGAGGACAGGGACTCGAGGTATTCCCTGAAGCTTTCTTT. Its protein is CASRGQGLEVFPEAFF.

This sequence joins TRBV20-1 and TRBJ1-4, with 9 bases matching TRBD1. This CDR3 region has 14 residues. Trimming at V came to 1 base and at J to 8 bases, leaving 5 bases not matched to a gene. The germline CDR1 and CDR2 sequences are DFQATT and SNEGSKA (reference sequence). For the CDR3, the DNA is TGCAGTGCTAGAGTCCCCGGGACAGGGGAAAAACTGTTTTTT. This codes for CSARVPGTGEKLFF.

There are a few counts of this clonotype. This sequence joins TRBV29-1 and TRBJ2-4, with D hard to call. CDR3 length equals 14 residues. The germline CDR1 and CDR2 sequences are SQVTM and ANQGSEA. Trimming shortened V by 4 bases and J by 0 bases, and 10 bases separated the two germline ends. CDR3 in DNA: TGCAGCGTTGTCAGCAGACTAGCCAAAAACATTCAGTACTTC. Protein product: CSVVSRLAKNIQYF. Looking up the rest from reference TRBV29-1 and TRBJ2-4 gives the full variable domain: SAVISQKPSRDICQRGTSLTIQCQVDSQVTMMFWYRQQPGQSLTLIATANQGSEATYESGFVIDKFPISRPNLTFSTLTVSNMSPEDSSIYLCSVVSRLAKNIQYFGAGTRLSVL.

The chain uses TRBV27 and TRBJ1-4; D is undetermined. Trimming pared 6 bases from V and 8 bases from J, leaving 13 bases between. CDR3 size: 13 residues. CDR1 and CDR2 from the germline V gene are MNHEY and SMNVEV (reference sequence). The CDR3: CASRGNGEEKLFF. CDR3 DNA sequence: TGTGCCAGCAGGGGGAACGGGGAGGAAAAACTGTTTTTT.

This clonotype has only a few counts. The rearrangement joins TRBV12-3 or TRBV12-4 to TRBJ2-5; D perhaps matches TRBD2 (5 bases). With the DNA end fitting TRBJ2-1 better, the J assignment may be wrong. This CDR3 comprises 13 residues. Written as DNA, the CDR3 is TGTGCCAGCAGCAGCGGACTCTTCAATGAGCAGTTCTTC. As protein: CASSSGLFNEQFF.

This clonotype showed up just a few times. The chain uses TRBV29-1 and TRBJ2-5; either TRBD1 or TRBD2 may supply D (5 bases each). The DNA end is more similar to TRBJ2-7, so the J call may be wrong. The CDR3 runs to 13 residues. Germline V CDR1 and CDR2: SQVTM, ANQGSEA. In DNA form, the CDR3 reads TGCAGCGTCGTGGGACGGGCCTCCTACGAGCAGTACTTC. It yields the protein CSVVGRASYEQYF.

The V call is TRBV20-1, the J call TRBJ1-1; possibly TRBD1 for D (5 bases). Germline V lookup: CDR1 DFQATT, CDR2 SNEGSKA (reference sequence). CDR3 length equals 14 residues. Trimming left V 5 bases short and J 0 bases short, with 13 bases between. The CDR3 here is CSAAPRVLNTEAFF. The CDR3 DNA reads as TGCAGTGCTGCTCCCAGGGTATTGAACACTGAAGCTTTCTTT.

The CDR3 region has the DNA TGTGCCAGCAGCCGCTCGGCCCCCGAAGCTTTCTTT. This encodes CASSRSAPEAFF. This sequence joins TRBV6-2 or TRBV6-3 and TRBJ1-1; no definite D call. Per germline, CDR1 MNHEY and CDR2 SVGEGT. This CDR3 is 12 amino acids long. V was trimmed by 6 bases and J by 8 bases, leaving 13 bases between them.

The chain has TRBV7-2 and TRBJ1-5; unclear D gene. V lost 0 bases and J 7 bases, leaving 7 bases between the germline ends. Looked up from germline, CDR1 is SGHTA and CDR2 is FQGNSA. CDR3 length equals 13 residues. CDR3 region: CASSLAAKQPQHF. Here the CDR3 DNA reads TGTGCCAGCAGCTTAGCGGCAAAACAGCCCCAGCATTTT.

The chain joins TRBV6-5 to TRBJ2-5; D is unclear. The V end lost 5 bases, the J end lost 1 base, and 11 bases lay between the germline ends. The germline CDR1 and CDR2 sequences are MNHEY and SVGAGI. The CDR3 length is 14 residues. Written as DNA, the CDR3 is TGTGCCAGCAGTCCCTTAGGGTTCCAAGAGACCCAGTACTTC. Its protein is CASSPLGFQETQYF.

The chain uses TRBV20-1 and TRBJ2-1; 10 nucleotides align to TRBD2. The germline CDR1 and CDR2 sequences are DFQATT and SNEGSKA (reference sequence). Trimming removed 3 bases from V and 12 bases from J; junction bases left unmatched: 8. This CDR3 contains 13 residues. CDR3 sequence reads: CSASGLAGVWQFF. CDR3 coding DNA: TGCAGTGCTAGCGGGCTAGCGGGGGTTTGGCAGTTCTTC.

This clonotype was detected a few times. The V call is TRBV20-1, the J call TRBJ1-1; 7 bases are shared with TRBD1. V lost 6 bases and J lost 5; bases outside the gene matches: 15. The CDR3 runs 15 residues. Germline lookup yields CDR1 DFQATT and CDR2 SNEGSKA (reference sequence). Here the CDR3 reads CSARAVAGGRTEAFF. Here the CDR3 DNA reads TGCAGTGCCAGGGCAGTAGCAGGGGGACGTACTGAAGCTTTCTTT.

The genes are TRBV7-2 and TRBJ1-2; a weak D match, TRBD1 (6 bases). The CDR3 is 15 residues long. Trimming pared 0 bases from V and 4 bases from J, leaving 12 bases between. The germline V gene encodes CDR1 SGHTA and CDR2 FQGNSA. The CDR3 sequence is CASSLAQGTLYGYTF. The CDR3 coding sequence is TGTGCCAGCAGCTTAGCGCAGGGGACCCTCTATGGCTACACCTTC.

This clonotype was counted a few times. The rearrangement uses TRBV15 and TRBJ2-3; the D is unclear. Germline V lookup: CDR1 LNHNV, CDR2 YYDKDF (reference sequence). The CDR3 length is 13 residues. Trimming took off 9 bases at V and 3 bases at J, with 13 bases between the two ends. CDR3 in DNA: TGTGCCACTTCCCTACAATTTACAGATACGCAGTATTTT. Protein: CATSLQFTDTQYF.